This T cell receptor beta chain appears in the sequencing data of a study of blood T cells in healthy people across ages. Sample-barcoded 5' priming and a J-beta primer mix drove a second PCR of roughly 7 to 11 cycles. One entry per CDR3 protein, called by TCRdb with MiXCR from the 5' RACE reads. The repertoire holds 1.8 million or so distinct CDR3 sequences, about 39% seen once, with about 21% in the top ten. To note about this clonotype: A junction boundary mismatches the germline segment, possibly from a read error.

The CDR3 has 16 amino acids. The germline V gene encodes CDR1 SGHTA and CDR2 FQGTGA. Sequences were obtained from blood. The TCR sequence derives from a human donor in good health. The chain joins TRBV7-3 to TRBJ2-6; 8 bases agree with TRBD2. CDR3 sequence (DNA): TGTGCCAGCAGCCCGACAGACCCGGGGGGGGCCAACGTCCGGACTTTC. Its translation is CASSPTDPGGANVRTF.